This TCR beta chain was identified during a study of long-term antiretroviral therapy in people with HIV. Points from the study as a whole: Dominating the repertoire at all time points were the clones that expanded before ART.

The CDR3 totals 12 residues. Germline V CDR1 and CDR2: SQVTM, ANQGSEA. The V end lost 7 bases, the J end lost 0 bases, and 8 bases lay between the germline ends. Concerning this clone: Antigen specificity is unknown.

They ran version v3.0 of the immunoSEQ assay at survey level. The data were produced by immunoSEQ multiplex PCR, yet TCRdb's version contains in-frame clones alone and is incomplete. The repertoire consists of tens of thousands of clones, with 90% to 95% occurring once and the leading ten covering about 2.5%. DNA was extracted from roughly 0.93-9.6 million thawed cryopreserved PBMC. This chain uses TRBV29-1 with TRBJ2-3; D is undetermined. The specimen comprised unsorted PBMCs, sampled 3.7 years after starting antiretroviral therapy. The TCR sequence derives from a woman between 50 and 59 years old with HIV. CDR3 protein: CSAHRSTDTQYF. The CDR3 DNA sequence: TGCAGCGCTCACCGGAGCACAGATACGCAGTATTTT.